Below are 12 T cell receptor beta chains sequenced from a single sample in a study of CD4 and CD8 cells across lung adenocarcinoma regions. TCRdb reprocessed the PCR reads via MiXCR and lists one record per CDR3 protein. This sample has some 20,000 distinct CDR3 sequences; 46% occur once, and the top ten carry approximately 18%. The sample taken for sequencing was CD4+ T cells from the margin of a lung tumor. These receptors were obtained from a male donor with lung adenocarcinoma. The CD4 and CD8 labels of this study may be unreliable.

In regard to this clonotype: An end of the junction differs from the germline gene, which may be a read error. The chain joins TRBV4-1 to TRBJ2-3, with a weak D call TRBD2 (5 bases). The CDR3 length is 14 residues. Germline V CDR1 and CDR2: MGHRA, YSYEKL. The CDR3 region is CAGSAVEGPDTQYF. CDR3 in DNA: TGCGCGGGCAGCGCCGTCGAGGGCCCAGATACGCAGTATTTC.

The chain uses TRBV25-1 and TRBJ2-5; possibly TRBD1 or TRBD2 for D (6 bases each). Germline-derived CDR1 and CDR2 are MGHDK and SYGVNS. The CDR3 totals 16 residues. Trimming removed 6 bases at V and 4 bases at J, with 21 bases between. The CDR3 bases are TGTGCCAGCAGGGGATTGGGGGGCCCGGACCCAGAGACCCAGTACTTC. Translating gives CASRGLGGPDPETQYF.

V is TRBV10-3 and J is TRBJ2-7; possible D gene TRBD2, 6 bases. The V gene's germline CDR1 is ENHRY and CDR2 SYGVKD. This CDR3 is built from 16 residues. The V gene lost 0 bases and the J gene lost 2 bases, with 14 bases spanning the gap. The DNA of the CDR3 is TGTGCCATCAGTGAGTCGAAAAAAGCTAGCGCCTACGAGCAGTACTTC. It codes for CAISESKKASAYEQYF.

This clonotype was seen more than once but under ten times. This rearrangement joins TRBV27 to TRBJ2-5; 8 bases fit TRBD2. The closer fit of TRBJ2-7 to the DNA end suggests the J call may be wrong. CDR1 MNHEY and CDR2 SMNVEV come from the germline V gene (reference sequence). The CDR3 extends over 14 amino acids. In DNA form, the CDR3 reads TGTGCCAGTAGTCGAACTAGCGGAACCTACGAGCAGTACTTC. This translates into CASSRTSGTYEQYF.

This clonotype qualifies as large (0.1 to 1%). The CDR3 protein is CASSVPGDRDENEQFF. CDR3 in DNA: TGTGCCAGCAGTGTCCCGGGGGACAGGGATGAAAATGAGCAGTTCTTC. J is TRBJ2-1 and V is TRBV6-1; 9 bases align to TRBD1. Germline V gene data show CDR1 as MNHNS and CDR2 as SASEGT. The V gene end was trimmed by 4 bases and the J gene end by 7 bases; junction bases not matched to a gene: 11. CDR3 length: 16 residues.

This clonotype was counted ten times or more. The chain links TRBV6-1 to TRBJ2-1; 10 bases map to TRBD2. The J call is doubtful: the DNA matches TRBJ2-5 better. Germline V gives CDR1 MNHNS, CDR2 SASEGT. The CDR3 extends over 14 amino acids. The DNA for the CDR3 is TGTGCCAGCTCCCTAGCGGGAGACGGGGAGACCCAGTACTTC. It encodes CASSLAGDGETQYF.

This clonotype was seen a handful of times. The V call is TRBV6-5, the J call TRBJ2-7; 7 bases map to TRBD1. Germline V CDR1 and CDR2: MNHEY, SVGAGI. This CDR3 is built from 20 residues. With 1 base clipped from V and 3 bases from J, the junction kept 21 bases outside the gene matches. The DNA of the CDR3 is TGTGCCAGCAGTTACTGCGCGTTTCGGGACAGCCTACCCCCCCACTACGAGCAGTACTTC. It codes for CASSYCAFRDSLPPHYEQYF.

This clonotype came up many times. This rearrangement joins TRBV3-1 to TRBJ1-1, with D perhaps matching TRBD1 (5 bases). V dropped 1 base and J dropped 0 bases, with 12 bases sitting between them. The germline V gene has CDR1 LGHDT and CDR2 YNNKEL (reference sequence). The CDR3 length is 16 residues. CDR3 amino acids: CASSQARGIMNTEAFF. In DNA form, the CDR3 reads TGTGCCAGCAGCCAAGCCCGGGGCATCATGAACACTGAAGCTTTCTTT.

The chain has TRBV6-5 and TRBJ2-1; weak D call: TRBD2 (5 bases). CDR1 is MNHEY and CDR2 is SVGAGI in the germline V gene. V was pared by 0 bases and J by 13 bases, with 19 bases between. This CDR3 has 15 amino acids. CDR3 nucleotide sequence: TGTGCCAGCAGTTACTCGACTAACCAACCCTTCGCACAGTTCTTC. Its translation: CASSYSTNQPFAQFF.

This clonotype has just one count. Mismatch with germline at one junction end may stem from a read error. The chain links TRBV27 to TRBJ2-4; D is tentatively TRBD1 or TRBD2 (5 bases each). The germline V gene has CDR1 MNHEY and CDR2 SMNVEV (reference sequence). The CDR3 is 15 amino acids. CDR3 residues: CGSRTGLRDKNIQYF. CDR3 bases: TGTGGCAGCAGGACGGGGCTGCGAGACAAAAACATTCAGTACTTC.

The chain recombines TRBV12-3 or TRBV12-4 with TRBJ2-3; D call uncertain. The last part of the DNA fits TRBJ2-7 better; the J call may be wrong. CDR3 length: 13 residues. In nucleotides, the CDR3 is TGTGCCACGGGTGAGAGAGCCAAAAACATGCAGTACTTC. Amino acid sequence: CATGERAKNMQYF.

V gene TRBV20-1 combines with J gene TRBJ2-6, with D possibly being TRBD1 (6 bases). V lost 6 bases and J 0 bases, leaving 15 bases between the germline ends. Germline lookup yields CDR1 DFQATT and CDR2 SNEGSKA (reference sequence). The CDR3 spans 16 residues. Here the CDR3 reads CSASPTGYSGANVLTF. The CDR3 region has the DNA TGCAGTGCCAGCCCCACAGGGTACTCTGGGGCCAACGTCCTGACTTTC.